The 32 T cell receptor beta chains reported below all come from one sample, sequenced in a study of beta chain features in type 1 diabetes. These receptors' antigens are unknown. cDNA synthesis used the whole RNA isolate, giving expressed TCRB sequences. The protocol was immunoSEQ multiplex PCR, while the TCRdb copy is restricted to in-frame clones and leaves out a portion. The sample has roughly 50,000 clones, roughly half seen once. Findings and caveats of the study: All four CD4+ subsets from Type 1 diabetes patients carried moderately but significantly shorter TCRB CDR3s.

Sequenced sample: Tregs from blood. All receptors derive from a woman in her forties with type 1 diabetes.

The V gene is TRBV6-1, the J gene TRBJ2-5; the D gene is possibly TRBD1 (6 bases). The germline V gene encodes CDR1 MNHNS and CDR2 SASEGT. The CDR3 spans 12 residues. Trimming removed 1 base from V and 6 bases from J, with 6 bases in between. This CDR3 is CASSEGDKTQYF. The CDR3 nucleotides read TGTGCCAGCAGTGAAGGGGACAAGACCCAGTACTTC.

The V call is TRBV5-1, the J call TRBJ1-4; D is ambiguous. Germline V gives CDR1 SGHRS, CDR2 YFSETQ. V lost 3 bases and J lost 4, with 7 bases in between. The CDR3 spans 13 residues. As DNA, the CDR3 is TGCGCCAGCAGCTATGGCAGTAATGAAAAACTGTTTTTT. This codes for CASSYGSNEKLFF.

The chain is built from TRBV5-6 and TRBJ1-1, with D possibly TRBD1 on 6 matching bases. Trimming took off 8 bases at V and 5 bases at J, with 16 bases between the two ends. The CDR3 runs 13 residues. Germline-derived CDR1 and CDR2 are SGHDT and YYEEEE. This chain's CDR3 is CASSDRTGTEAFF. The DNA of the CDR3 is TGTGCCAGTAGCGACAGAACAGGGACTGAAGCTTTCTTT.

In DNA, the CDR3 is TGTGCCAGCAGCGTATCATTAGGGGAGAACACTGAAGCTTTCTTT. Its translation: CASSVSLGENTEAFF. The chain recombines TRBV9 with TRBJ1-1, with D maybe TRBD1 (5 bases). Trimming took off 1 base at V and 1 base at J, with 11 bases between the two ends. Germline CDR1 SGDLS, CDR2 YYNGEE. The CDR3 is made up of 15 amino acids.

J is TRBJ1-5 and V is TRBV7-8; weak D call: TRBD1 (5 bases). The germline V gene has CDR1 SGHVS and CDR2 FQNEAQ. V was cut by 1 base and J by 6 bases, with 7 bases left in between. This CDR3 comprises 13 residues. The chain's CDR3 is CASSLVGAQPQHF. CDR3 nucleotide sequence: TGTGCCAGCAGCTTAGTTGGGGCTCAGCCCCAGCATTTT.

There are a few counts of this clone. The V and J genes are TRBV5-1 and TRBJ1-1, with TRBD1 as a possible D gene (5 bases). This CDR3 is 15 amino acids long. Trimming shortened V by 2 bases and J by 1 base, and 12 bases separated the two germline ends. CDR1 SGHRS and CDR2 YFSETQ come from the germline V gene. The CDR3 spells CASSFGGLSNTEAFF. For the CDR3, the DNA is TGCGCCAGCAGCTTCGGGGGATTGTCGAACACTGAAGCTTTCTTT.

Here the CDR3 reads CASSFSGLAGAYNEQFF. In DNA, the CDR3 is TGTGCCAGCAGTTTTTCAGGACTAGCGGGAGCCTACAATGAGCAGTTCTTC. This chain joins TRBV28 and TRBJ2-1; 13 positions agree with TRBD2. Germline V gene sequence: CDR1 MDHEN, CDR2 SYDVKM. The CDR3 extends over 17 amino acids. V was pared by 3 bases and J by 2 bases, with 4 bases of the junction left unmatched.

The chain recombines TRBV10-3 with TRBJ1-1; 7 positions agree with TRBD1. This CDR3 comprises 14 residues. The germline V gene has CDR1 ENHRY and CDR2 SYGVKD. The ends lost 10 bases at V and 4 bases at J; junction bases unmatched: 12. CDR3: CATTPGGYTTEAFF. The CDR3 DNA sequence: TGTGCCACGACCCCAGGGGGTTACACCACTGAAGCTTTCTTT.

This chain uses TRBV5-1 with TRBJ2-3; D is uncertain. V was clipped by 0 bases and J by 9 bases, with 8 bases between them. Per the germline V gene, CDR1 is SGHRS and CDR2 is YFSETQ. The CDR3 has 12 amino acids. The CDR3 spells CASSLERGTQYF. The CDR3 nucleotides are TGCGCCAGCAGCTTGGAGCGAGGCACGCAGTATTTT.

The chain uses TRBV27 and TRBJ1-1; 8 positions match TRBD1. The ends lost 6 bases at V and 6 bases at J; junction bases unmatched: 15. The germline V gene encodes CDR1 MNHEY and CDR2 SMNVEV (reference sequence). The CDR3 has 16 amino acids. In DNA, the CDR3 is TGTGCCAGCAGCAGGCGACAGGGGCTAAGGAGCGCTGAAGCTTTCTTT. This gives the protein CASSRRQGLRSAEAFF.

The genes are TRBV30 and TRBJ1-1, with TRBD1 as a possible D gene (6 bases). V gave up 3 bases and J gave up 4 bases, with 24 bases separating them. In germline, CDR1 is GTSNPN, CDR2 SVGIG (reference sequence). The CDR3 consists of 17 residues. The DNA of the CDR3 is TGTGCCTGGAGCGGACCCCGGAGAGGGAGGGGGTTCACTGAAGCTTTCTTT. Translated: CAWSGPRRGRGFTEAFF.

This clone has just one count. The chain is built from TRBV6-5 and TRBJ1-2; D perhaps matches TRBD1 (5 bases). This CDR3 has 13 residues. Looked up from germline, CDR1 is MNHEY and CDR2 is SVGAGI. With 6 bases removed from V and 3 bases from J, the gap between germline ends came to 11 bases. CDR3 DNA: TGTGCCAGCAGGGGGCAGGATTACTATGGCTACACCTTC. Its protein is CASRGQDYYGYTF.

The rearrangement links TRBV10-2 to TRBJ2-5; D is possibly TRBD2 (5 bases). Germline CDR1 reads WSHSY; CDR2 reads SAAADI. The CDR3 consists of 14 residues. V shed 3 bases and J shed 5 bases, with 13 bases lying between them. CDR3 DNA: TGCGCCAGCAGTGAACTGAGAGGGCGTGAGACCCAGTACTTC. This sequence encodes CASSELRGRETQYF.

The rearrangement joins TRBV10-3 to TRBJ1-1, with D perhaps matching TRBD1 (5 bases). CDR1 is ENHRY and CDR2 is SYGVKD in the germline V gene. Trimming left V 8 bases short and J 1 base short, with 20 bases between. This CDR3 contains 16 residues. The chain's CDR3 is CAISPEQGGENTEAFF. CDR3 in DNA: TGTGCCATCTCTCCCGAGCAGGGTGGAGAGAACACTGAAGCTTTCTTT.

The chain carries TRBV28 and TRBJ1-1; D is ambiguous. V was clipped by 3 bases and J by 1 base, with 9 bases between them. The CDR3 is 14 residues long. The germline V gene encodes CDR1 MDHEN and CDR2 SYDVKM. The CDR3 here is CASSLWRQNTEAFF. The CDR3, as DNA: TGTGCCAGCAGTTTGTGGAGGCAGAACACTGAAGCTTTCTTT.

The V call is TRBV5-1, the J call TRBJ2-3; 10 bases agree with TRBD2. V was clipped by 3 bases and J by 5 bases; unmatched bases: 6. Per the germline V gene, CDR1 is SGHRS and CDR2 is YFSETQ. The CDR3 totals 15 residues. The CDR3 sequence is CASSSLAGLGDTQYF. The CDR3 coding sequence is TGCGCCAGCAGCTCACTAGCGGGACTGGGAGATACGCAGTATTTT.

This clone was recorded a few times. The chain couples TRBV28 to TRBJ2-6; D possibly corresponds to TRBD1 (6 bases). Trimming shortened V by 9 bases and J by 4 bases, and 13 bases separated the two germline ends. The CDR3 covers 14 residues. The germline CDR1 and CDR2 sequences are MDHEN and SYDVKM. CDR3 loop: CASTGPSGANVLTF. CDR3 in DNA: TGTGCCAGTACAGGGCCATCAGGGGCCAACGTCCTGACTTTC. The full variable domain, completed using reference TRBV28 and TRBJ2-6, is DVKVTQSSRYLVKRTGEKVFLECVQDMDHENMFWYRQDPGLGLRLIYFSYDVKMKEKGDIPEGYSVSREKKERFSLILESASTNQTSMYLCASTGPSGANVLTFGAGSRLTVL.

V and J are TRBV29-1 and TRBJ1-4, with D perhaps matching TRBD1 (6 bases). V lost 4 bases and J 2 bases, leaving 8 bases between the germline ends. CDR3 length: 13 amino acids. Per the germline V gene, CDR1 is SQVTM and CDR2 is ANQGSEA. CDR3 coding DNA: TGCAGCGTTGCAGGGGCCACTAATGAAAAACTGTTTTTT. Residues: CSVAGATNEKLFF.

The chain carries TRBV4-2 and TRBJ1-2, with a possible D match to TRBD1 (6 bases). Germline lookup yields CDR1 LGHNA and CDR2 YNFKEQ. The CDR3 is 14 amino acids. V was pared by 0 bases and J by 2 bases, with 7 bases between. CDR3 region: CASSQEDSNYGYTF. The CDR3 region has the DNA TGTGCCAGCAGCCAAGAGGACAGCAACTATGGCTACACCTTC.

This clone was picked up one time. Other DNA variants within this sample encode the same CDR3. This chain uses TRBV15 with TRBJ2-5, with a tentative D call TRBD2 (6 bases). V was pared by 5 bases and J by 5 bases, with 21 bases between. There are 16 residues in the CDR3. Germline V lookup: CDR1 LNHNV, CDR2 YYDKDF (reference sequence). CDR3 coding DNA: TGTGCCACCAGCGCCCGAGAGGGGACGGAGGGCGAGACCCAGTACTTC. Amino acids: CATSAREGTEGETQYF.

The chain employs TRBV10-3 and TRBJ1-6; D unresolved. The germline V and J ends were trimmed by 7 bases and 0 bases, with 4 bases remaining between them. Germline loops: CDR1 ENHRY, CDR2 SYGVKD. The CDR3 is 13 residues long. This chain's CDR3 is CAITGSYNSPLHF. For the CDR3, the DNA is TGTGCCATCACCGGCTCCTATAATTCACCCCTCCACTTT.

The chain employs TRBV11-2 and TRBJ2-3; the D gene is possibly TRBD2 (5 bases). Germline loops: CDR1 SGHAT, CDR2 FQNNGV. The V gene lost 4 bases and the J gene lost 0 bases, with 5 bases spanning the gap. The CDR3 is 13 amino acids. CDR3: CASSWTSTDTQYF. The DNA of the CDR3 is TGTGCCAGCAGCTGGACTAGCACAGATACGCAGTATTTT.

The sample holds a few counts of this clone. The chain joins TRBV7-9 to TRBJ2-7; possible D gene TRBD2, 6 bases. V was trimmed by 5 bases and J by 2 bases, leaving 13 bases between them. There are 14 residues in the CDR3. Germline V CDR1 and CDR2: SEHNR, FQNEAQ (reference sequence). The CDR3 is CASSLGGFTYEQYF. The CDR3 DNA reads as TGTGCCAGCAGCCTCGGGGGTTTTACCTACGAGCAGTACTTC.

The chain employs TRBV7-8 and TRBJ2-7, with TRBD1 matching 8 bases. The junction had 6 bases not matched to a gene; V was cut back by 5 bases and J by 6 bases. Germline-derived CDR1 and CDR2 are SGHVS and FQNEAQ. This CDR3 spans 13 amino acids. DNA for the CDR3: TGTGCCAGCAGCAAGGACAGGGTGGGCGAGCAGTACTTC. Its translation: CASSKDRVGEQYF. Variable domain in full (rest from reference TRBV7-8 and TRBJ2-7): GAGVSQSPRYKVAKRGQDVALRCDPISGHVSLFWYQQALGQGPEFLTYFQNEAQLDKSGLPSDRFFAERPEGSVSTLKIQRTQQEDSAVYLCASSKDRVGEQYFGPGTRLTVT.

This clone has a handful of counts. At one end, the junction sequence differs from germline, possibly due to a read error. V and J are TRBV14 and TRBJ1-2, with D perhaps TRBD1 (5 bases). CDR1 and CDR2 (germline): SGHDN, FVKESK. The CDR3 is made up of 11 amino acids. The CDR3 DNA is TGTGCCAGCAGCCTAATGGGGCAGCAAATCTTC. It codes for CASSLMGQQIF. The full variable domain, in which reference TRBV14 and TRBJ1-2 provide the parts outside the CDR3, is EAGVTQFPSHSVIEKGQTVTLRCDPISGHDNLYWYRRVMGKEIKFLLHFVKESKQDESGMPNNRFLAERTGGTYSTLKVQPAELEDSGVYFCASSLMGQQIFGSGTRLTVV.

The V call is TRBV7-8, the J call TRBJ2-5; 8 nucleotides agree with TRBD1. The junction had 7 bases not matched to a gene; V was cut back by 5 bases and J by 5 bases. The CDR3 has 14 amino acids. CDR1 is SGHVS, CDR2 FQNEAQ, per germline. The CDR3 is CASSGWDRPETQYF. The CDR3, as DNA: TGTGCCAGCAGCGGGTGGGACAGGCCGGAGACCCAGTACTTC.

The chain uses TRBV7-2 and TRBJ2-5, with D possibly being TRBD1 (6 bases). The CDR3 extends over 13 amino acids. Per the germline V gene, CDR1 is SGHTA and CDR2 is FQGNSA. Deletions cut 3 bases from V and 5 bases from J, with 10 bases between. CDR3 DNA: TGTGCCAGCAGCTTTTCGGGACACGAGACCCAGTACTTC. Residues: CASSFSGHETQYF.

This clone appeared a few times. The chain is built from TRBV15 and TRBJ1-5; no firm D call. V gave up 0 bases and J gave up 7 bases, with 7 bases separating them. Per the germline V gene, CDR1 is LNHNV and CDR2 is YYDKDF (reference sequence). This CDR3 is 13 amino acids long. The CDR3: CATSRERWQPQHF. The CDR3 nucleotides are TGTGCCACCAGCAGAGAGAGGTGGCAGCCCCAGCATTTT. Drawing the rest from reference TRBV15 and TRBJ1-5, the complete variable domain is DAMVIQNPRYQVTQFGKPVTLSCSQTLNHNVMYWYQQKSSQAPKLLFHYYDKDFNNEADTPDNFQSRRPNTSFCFLDIRSPGLGDTAMYLCATSRERWQPQHFGDGTRLSIL.

This sequence joins TRBV6-1 and TRBJ2-3; D is unresolved. Between the trimmed V and J ends, which lost 8 bases and 2 bases, there was a span of 8 bases. Looked up from germline, CDR1 is MNHNS and CDR2 is SASEGT. This CDR3 region has 12 residues. The CDR3 protein is CASWAVTDTQYF. The CDR3 DNA reads as TGTGCCAGCTGGGCAGTCACAGATACGCAGTATTTT.

The chain is built from TRBV19 and TRBJ1-1, with a weak D call TRBD1 (6 bases). The germline V gene has CDR1 LNHDA and CDR2 SQIVND (reference sequence). CDR3 length equals 13 residues. Trimming left V 5 bases short and J 0 bases short, with 7 bases between. CDR3 sequence: CASSQGLNTEAFF. The CDR3 region has the DNA TGTGCCAGTAGTCAGGGGCTGAACACTGAAGCTTTCTTT.

V and J are TRBV7-9 and TRBJ1-5; D remains unclear. The germline gives CDR1 SEHNR, CDR2 FQNEAQ (reference sequence). There are 14 residues in the CDR3. Trimming took 0 bases from V and 3 from J, leaving 6 bases between them. The DNA of the CDR3 is TGTGCCAGCAGCTTAGCGGCTCACAATCAGCCCCAGCATTTT. Protein: CASSLAAHNQPQHF.

In its sample, this clone was seen a few times. The chain carries TRBV9 and TRBJ2-2; weak D call: TRBD1 (5 bases). In germline, CDR1 is SGDLS, CDR2 YYNGEE. V gave up 0 bases and J gave up 4 bases, with 7 bases separating them. The CDR3 contains 14 residues. CDR3 in amino acids: CASSVADITGELFF. In DNA form, the CDR3 reads TGTGCCAGCAGCGTAGCGGACATCACCGGGGAGCTGTTTTTT.